The clone carrying this T cell receptor (beta chain) has a count of ten or more. The TCR library protocol was used to attach unique molecular identifiers. These identifiers were attached to individual cDNA molecules. A single record per CDR3 protein comes from TCRdb applying MiXCR to the 5' RACE reads. The sample includes 69,000 or so distinct CDR3 sequences, 3.5% to 6% of them seen just once. This sample is part of a study of early T cells in non-severe SARS-CoV-2 infection. The wider study: The input, bulk RNA from unsorted whole blood, was sequenced, and chains were unpaired.

The CDR3 consists of 13 residues. V was pared by 5 bases and J by 3 bases, with 5 bases between. Germline CDR1 is SGHTA and CDR2 is FQGNSA. The starting material was whole blood, obtained at baseline. The V gene is TRBV7-2, the J gene TRBJ1-6; D is unresolved. The origin of this receptor is an adult who was a healthcare worker with PCR-confirmed SARS-CoV-2 infection or an uninfected control (not recorded which). The donor label of this sample is uncertain. The DNA for the CDR3 is TGTGCCAGCAGCCCCTACTATAATTCACCCCTCCACTTT. It codes for CASSPYYNSPLHF.